Below, 22 T cell receptor beta chains from the same sample are listed, as sequenced in a study of OX40 agonist ivuxolimab in advanced cancers. Only in-frame clones appear in the TCRdb table, and some are missing; sequencing was by immunoSEQ multiplex PCR. The table has around 40,000 clones, around four fifths seen once. Sample: CD4+ or CD8+ T cells sorted from blood, taken in a trial of the OX40 agonist ivuxolimab. Receptors were obtained from an adult with an advanced solid tumor such as melanoma, head and neck, liver or kidney cancer.

This chain uses TRBV5-4 with TRBJ2-1; D is perhaps TRBD1 (5 bases). Germline V gene lookup returns CDR1 SGHNT and CDR2 YYREEE (reference sequence). This CDR3 is 15 amino acids long. The ends were cut back, 0 bases at V and 7 bases at J, with 14 bases in the middle. CDR3 sequence (DNA): TGTGCCAGCAGCTTGGCCGCAGGGAACTGGAATGAGCAGTTCTTC. Translated, it gives CASSLAAGNWNEQFF.

V usage is TRBV18 and J usage is TRBJ2-1; D is possibly TRBD2 (6 bases). The germline V and J ends were trimmed by 5 bases and 5 bases, with 13 bases remaining between them. Germline CDR1 and CDR2: KGHSH and LQKENI. This CDR3 is built from 14 residues. The CDR3: CASSAGSLNNEQFF. The CDR3 coding sequence is TGTGCCAGCTCAGCCGGGAGCCTAAACAATGAGCAGTTCTTC.

The chain carries TRBV14 and TRBJ2-1; D perhaps matches TRBD2 (6 bases). The germline V and J ends were trimmed by 3 bases and 15 bases, with 12 bases remaining between them. The CDR3 runs 11 residues. Germline V gene sequence: CDR1 SGHDN, CDR2 FVKESK. The CDR3 sequence is CASSHYGGRFF. CDR3 sequence (DNA): TGTGCCAGCAGCCATTACGGGGGACGGTTCTTC.

V usage is TRBV7-2 and J usage is TRBJ2-7; D could derive from TRBD1 or TRBD2 (7 bases each). Trimming cost V 4 bases and J 3 bases, with 16 bases left between them. The CDR3 extends over 15 amino acids. Per germline, CDR1 SGHTA and CDR2 FQGNSA. CDR3 nucleotides: TGTGCCAGCAGCTGGGGCAGCGGGACAGTCTACGAGCAGTACTTC. This codes for CASSWGSGTVYEQYF.

This clone appeared once. The J gene is TRBJ1-5, the V gene TRBV28, with D tentatively TRBD1 (6 bases). With 4 bases removed from V and 3 bases from J, the gap between germline ends came to 16 bases. CDR1 and CDR2 (germline): MDHEN, SYDVKM. The CDR3 spans 16 residues. CDR3 bases: TGTGCCAGCAGTTATACAGGGAGGTGGGACAATCAGCCCCAGCATTTT. It translates to CASSYTGRWDNQPQHF. Combining the CDR3 with reference TRBV28 and TRBJ1-5 gives the whole variable domain DVKVTQSSRYLVKRTGEKVFLECVQDMDHENMFWYRQDPGLGLRLIYFSYDVKMKEKGDIPEGYSVSREKKERFSLILESASTNQTSMYLCASSYTGRWDNQPQHFGDGTRLSIL.

This chain uses TRBV19 with TRBJ1-4; D uncertain. With 5 bases removed from V and 10 bases from J, the gap between germline ends came to 17 bases. This CDR3 contains 14 residues. Germline CDR1 LNHDA, CDR2 SQIVND (reference sequence). The CDR3 bases are TGTGCCAGTAGTTCCGACGGCCGAAGAGGAAAACTGTTTTTT. Translation: CASSSDGRRGKLFF. The variable domain in full, completed from reference TRBV19 and TRBJ1-4, reads DGGITQSPKYLFRKEGQNVTLSCEQNLNHDAMYWYRQDPGQGLRLIYYSQIVNDFQKGDIAEGYSVSREKKESFPLTVTSAQKNPTAFYLCASSSDGRRGKLFFGSGTQLSVL.

This chain joins TRBV6-1 and TRBJ1-2; no reliable D call. The CDR3 has 13 amino acids. V was pared by 3 bases and J by 4 bases, with 9 bases between. CDR1 is MNHNS, CDR2 SASEGT, per germline. DNA for the CDR3: TGTGCCAGCAGTGAGTTTCCGGCCTATGGCTACACCTTC. Its translation: CASSEFPAYGYTF.

This sequence joins TRBV15 and TRBJ2-5, with D possibly being TRBD1 (5 bases). Deletions cut 3 bases from V and 1 base from J, with 12 bases between. This CDR3 is built from 15 residues. The germline V gene encodes CDR1 LNHNV and CDR2 YYDKDF (reference sequence). The CDR3 loop reads CATSRQGGPQETQYF. The CDR3 bases are TGTGCCACCAGCAGGCAGGGTGGACCCCAAGAGACCCAGTACTTC.

This chain uses TRBV7-3 with TRBJ1-1; D unclear. Germline V gene sequence: CDR1 SGHTA, CDR2 FQGTGA. CDR3 size: 16 residues. Between the trimmed V and J ends, which lost 2 bases and 1 base, there was a span of 14 bases. The CDR3 sequence: CASSLGLRERNTEAFF. The CDR3 DNA follows: TGTGCCAGCAGCTTAGGGCTTCGGGAGAGGAACACTGAAGCTTTCTTT.

This sequence joins TRBV29-1 and TRBJ1-4; TRBD1 agrees at 11 bases. Per the germline V gene, CDR1 is SQVTM and CDR2 is ANQGSEA. The CDR3 contains 13 residues. Unmatched junction bases numbered 2, after V lost 3 bases and J lost 8 bases. The CDR3 region is CSVEGDRGEKLFF. The CDR3 DNA reads TGCAGCGTTGAGGGGGACAGGGGGGAAAAACTGTTTTTT.

In its sample, this clone was seen once. CDR3 sequence reads: CASSQDISTDTQYF. In DNA, the CDR3 is TGTGCCAGCAGCCAGGACATTAGCACAGATACGCAGTATTTT. This chain uses TRBV14 with TRBJ2-3, with D maybe TRBD1 (5 bases). The V end was cut by 3 bases, the J end by 0 bases, with 7 bases between. Germline CDR1 SGHDN, CDR2 FVKESK. The CDR3 consists of 14 residues. The entire variable domain, with the rest obtained from reference TRBV14 and TRBJ2-3, is as follows: EAGVTQFPSHSVIEKGQTVTLRCDPISGHDNLYWYRRVMGKEIKFLLHFVKESKQDESGMPNNRFLAERTGGTYSTLKVQPAELEDSGVYFCASSQDISTDTQYFGPGTRLTVL.

Comments on this clone: Additional DNA sequences in this sample encode the identical CDR3. Here the CDR3 reads CASSFIGPYGYTF. For the CDR3, the DNA is TGTGCCAGCAGTTTTATAGGGCCCTATGGCTACACCTTC. The chain couples TRBV28 to TRBJ1-2; D gene uncertain. The CDR3 length is 13 residues. V was clipped by 3 bases and J by 4 bases, with 9 bases between them. Looked up from germline, CDR1 is MDHEN and CDR2 is SYDVKM.

This clone has only one observation. This chain uses TRBV6-5 with TRBJ2-7, with D maybe TRBD1 (6 bases). This CDR3 comprises 16 residues. Trimming took 2 bases from V and 2 from J, leaving 16 bases between them. Germline values: CDR1 MNHEY, CDR2 SVGAGI. The CDR3 DNA is TGTGCCAGCAGTTACCGACAGGTTATTTTCCCCTACGAGCAGTACTTC. It specifies CASSYRQVIFPYEQYF.

V is TRBV9 and J is TRBJ2-5; D is uncertain. The CDR3 sequence is 13 residues long. V lost 4 bases, J lost 4 bases, and 11 bases lay in between. The germline gives CDR1 SGDLS, CDR2 YYNGEE. The CDR3 spells CASSPRFGETQYF. CDR3 nucleotide sequence: TGTGCCAGCAGCCCCCGATTCGGAGAGACCCAGTACTTC.

The V gene is TRBV9, the J gene TRBJ2-2; D is possibly TRBD2 (5 bases). The CDR3 loop spans 14 amino acids. The germline V gene encodes CDR1 SGDLS and CDR2 YYNGEE. The V and J ends lost 2 bases and 7 bases respectively, with 12 bases between them. For the CDR3, the DNA is TGTGCCAGCAGCGTGTACGCTCGGGGCGGGGAGCTGTTTTTT. It codes for CASSVYARGGELFF.

The chain combines TRBV6-5 with TRBJ2-7; 10 bases are a match to TRBD1. The germline V gene encodes CDR1 MNHEY and CDR2 SVGAGI. The CDR3 spans 14 residues. J gave up 7 bases and V 5 bases, and 8 bases lay outside the gene matches. CDR3 protein: CASSTGDRGWEQYF. CDR3 nucleotides: TGTGCCAGCAGTACCGGGGACAGGGGTTGGGAGCAGTACTTC.

The chain carries TRBV14 and TRBJ2-1; D assignment may be TRBD1 or TRBD2 (5 bases each). The V end lost 2 bases, the J end lost 0 bases, and 14 bases lay between the germline ends. The CDR3 is 17 amino acids. Per the germline V gene, CDR1 is SGHDN and CDR2 is FVKESK. In DNA, the CDR3 is TGTGCCAGCAGCCAATACCTCCGGGGCCGCTCCTACAATGAGCAGTTCTTC. Encoded protein: CASSQYLRGRSYNEQFF.

This rearrangement joins TRBV15 to TRBJ1-2; D is ambiguous. Germline CDR1 LNHNV, CDR2 YYDKDF (reference sequence). V lost 0 bases and J lost 8, with 7 bases in between. This CDR3 contains 12 residues. CDR3 sequence: CATSRDRYGYTF. DNA of the CDR3: TGTGCCACCAGCAGAGATAGATACGGCTACACCTTC.

A word on this clone: Germline and junction disagree at one end, which may indicate a read error. This chain joins TRBV27 and TRBJ2-7; 9 bases match TRBD2. CDR3 length: 19 residues. Germline CDR1 and CDR2: MNHEY and SMNVEV (reference sequence). CDR3 in DNA: TGTGCCAGCAGTCCAAACACACTCACGTTAGCGGGAGTATCCTACGAGCAGTGCTTC. Protein product: CASSPNTLTLAGVSYEQCF.

This chain uses TRBV27 with TRBJ1-3; D remains unclear. The germline gives CDR1 MNHEY, CDR2 SMNVEV (reference sequence). Trimming stripped 4 bases from V and 0 bases from J, with 7 bases between. This CDR3 is 14 amino acids long. Here the CDR3 DNA reads TGTGCCAGCAGTTCAAGACCCTCTGGAAACACCATATATTTT. Translated: CASSSRPSGNTIYF.

A few counts support this clone. This chain links TRBV12-5 with TRBJ2-5, with a tentative D call TRBD1 (6 bases). Trimming left V 5 bases short and J 7 bases short, with 23 bases between. The CDR3 runs 16 residues. CDR1 LGHNT and CDR2 FRNRAP come from the germline V gene. CDR3 residues: CASGDRTDNSRGTQYF. The CDR3 nucleotides read TGTGCTAGTGGTGACCGGACAGATAACTCCCGGGGGACCCAGTACTTC.

This rearrangement joins TRBV30 to TRBJ1-1; TRBD1 agrees at 7 bases. This CDR3 comprises 13 residues. Germline assignment: CDR1 GTSNPN and CDR2 SVGIG (reference sequence). The V gene end was trimmed by 2 bases and the J gene end by 8 bases; junction bases not matched to a gene: 8. The CDR3 DNA sequence: TGTGCCTGGAGTCCTAACCTGACAGGGGAAGCTTTCTTT. Amino acid sequence: CAWSPNLTGEAFF.